Below are 29 T cell receptor beta chains sequenced from a single sample in a study of spatial heterogeneity in lung cancer. The time point is: sample taken at primary tumor resection. Each CDR3 protein gets one entry after TCRdb re-called the 5' RACE reads with MiXCR. The sample lists approximately 40,000 distinct CDR3 sequences; roughly 5.2% were seen once. The sample consisted of PBMCs, taken at surgery. The receptors here all came from a female donor with early-stage non-small cell lung cancer.

This clonotype was observed at least ten times. J is TRBJ2-5 and V is TRBV5-1; 11 nucleotides align to TRBD2. CDR3 length: 15 amino acids. The J segment lost 5 bases and the V segment lost 4 bases, leaving 7 bases of the junction unmatched. CDR1 is SGHRS, CDR2 YFSETQ, per germline. CDR3 bases: TGCGCCAGCAGCGCGGGACTAGCGGAGGGGGAGACCCAGTACTTC. It encodes CASSAGLAEGETQYF. Based on the CDR3 plus reference TRBV5-1 and TRBJ2-5, the full variable domain is KAGVTQTPRYLIKTRGQQVTLSCSPISGHRSVSWYQQTPGQGLQFLFEYFSETQRNKGNFPGRFSGRQFSNSRSEMNVSTLELGDSALYLCASSAGLAEGETQYFGPGTRLLVL.

This clonotype has ten or more counts. The DNA of the CDR3 is TGTGCCAGCAGAGGGACTCCACAAAACAATGAGCAGTTCTTC. Amino acids: CASRGTPQNNEQFF. The chain carries TRBV6-2 or TRBV6-3 and TRBJ2-1, with D possibly being TRBD2 (6 bases). This CDR3 contains 14 residues. Trimming stripped 6 bases from V and 5 bases from J, with 14 bases between. The V gene's germline CDR1 is MNHEY and CDR2 SVGEGT.

The rearrangement joins TRBV4-1 to TRBJ1-5; possible D gene TRBD1, 5 bases. This CDR3 has 17 residues. Germline V gene lookup returns CDR1 MGHRA and CDR2 YSYEKL. V dropped 0 bases and J dropped 9 bases, with 21 bases sitting between them. The CDR3 loop is CASSQERGVSSQRPQHF. The CDR3 bases are TGCGCCAGCAGCCAAGAACGAGGGGTGAGCAGTCAGAGGCCCCAGCATTTT.

This clonotype has ten or more counts. V usage is TRBV10-3 and J usage is TRBJ2-7, with 11 positions matching TRBD2. V was clipped by 2 bases and J by 2 bases; unmatched bases: 2. The germline V gene encodes CDR1 ENHRY and CDR2 SYGVKD. The CDR3 is made up of 15 amino acids. The CDR3 DNA is TGTGCCATCAGTGAGCTAGCGGGGGGACCCTACGAGCAGTACTTC. This codes for CAISELAGGPYEQYF.

This clonotype was observed many times. The chain links TRBV7-2 to TRBJ1-2; D unresolved. This CDR3 contains 10 residues. V lost 4 bases and J 5 bases, leaving 2 bases between the germline ends. Germline CDR1 reads SGHTA; CDR2 reads FQGNSA. CDR3 amino acids: CASSSYGYTF. CDR3 nucleotide sequence: TGTGCCAGCAGCTCGTATGGCTACACCTTC.

This clonotype has just a few counts. The J gene is TRBJ1-1, the V gene TRBV9; possible D gene TRBD1, 5 bases. Per germline, CDR1 SGDLS and CDR2 YYNGEE. The CDR3 spans 13 residues. V was cut by 2 bases and J by 7 bases, with 12 bases left in between. The CDR3: CASSVGTLGEAFF. The CDR3 DNA reads TGTGCCAGCAGCGTTGGGACTCTTGGTGAAGCTTTCTTT.

There are a few counts of this clonotype. Written as DNA, the CDR3 is TGTGCCAGCAGTCCCCTGGGGGCAGGGGAGCAGTACTTC. Translated, it gives CASSPLGAGEQYF. V usage is TRBV27 and J usage is TRBJ2-7, with D tentatively TRBD1 (6 bases). The ends were cut back, 5 bases at V and 7 bases at J, with 15 bases in the middle. The CDR3 consists of 13 residues. CDR1 and CDR2 from the germline V gene are MNHEY and SMNVEV (reference sequence).

This clonotype was found many times. The chain recombines TRBV7-9 with TRBJ2-7, with 16 positions matching TRBD2. Germline CDR1 and CDR2: SEHNR and FQNEAQ (reference sequence). The CDR3 runs to 16 residues. V was clipped by 4 bases and J by 8 bases; unmatched bases: 8. CDR3 DNA sequence: TGTGCCAGCAGCTCCCAAGGGACTAGCGGGGGGGCGAAGCAGTACTTC. Translating gives CASSSQGTSGGAKQYF.

The table lists this clonotype with many counts. The chain combines TRBV28 with TRBJ1-4, with TRBD1 identical over 10 bases. The V gene end was trimmed by 6 bases and the J gene end by 5 bases; junction bases not matched to a gene: 6. The CDR3 totals 15 residues. CDR1 is MDHEN and CDR2 is SYDVKM in the germline V gene. The CDR3 region is CASRPDRGRNEKLFF. The CDR3 DNA reads as TGTGCCAGCAGACCGGACAGGGGGAGAAATGAAAAACTGTTTTTT. The full variable domain, in which reference TRBV28 and TRBJ1-4 provide the parts outside the CDR3, is DVKVTQSSRYLVKRTGEKVFLECVQDMDHENMFWYRQDPGLGLRLIYFSYDVKMKEKGDIPEGYSVSREKKERFSLILESASTNQTSMYLCASRPDRGRNEKLFFGSGTQLSVL.

This clonotype was counted between two and nine times. The chain links TRBV19 to TRBJ1-2; perhaps TRBD1 as D (5 bases). CDR1 and CDR2 (germline): LNHDA, SQIVND (reference sequence). The V gene lost 3 bases and the J gene lost 1 base, with 6 bases spanning the gap. This CDR3 region has 13 residues. CDR3 DNA sequence: TGTGCCAGTAGTATCGGGGGTAACTATGGCTACACCTTC. Amino acids: CASSIGGNYGYTF.

This clonotype was found many times. The chain recombines TRBV5-1 with TRBJ2-5, with TRBD2 matching 7 bases. V was pared by 4 bases and J by 5 bases, with 8 bases of the junction left unmatched. CDR1 SGHRS and CDR2 YFSETQ come from the germline V gene. This CDR3 is built from 14 residues. The CDR3 DNA sequence: TGCGCCAGCAGCGGAGGACTAGGGTCGGAGACCCAGTACTTC. Protein: CASSGGLGSETQYF.

This clonotype has a count of ten or more. The chain combines TRBV7-3 with TRBJ2-2; tentatively, D is TRBD2 (5 bases). Trimming stripped 5 bases from V and 4 bases from J, with 23 bases between. The CDR3 loop spans 18 amino acids. Germline V lookup: CDR1 SGHTA, CDR2 FQGTGA. The CDR3 region is CASSPSRAALEGTGELFF. CDR3 coding DNA: TGTGCCAGCAGCCCCTCCCGGGCCGCCCTTGAGGGCACCGGGGAGCTGTTTTTT.

This clonotype has only a few counts. V usage is TRBV20-1 and J usage is TRBJ2-5; either TRBD1 or TRBD2 may supply D (5 bases each). Trimming took 3 bases from V and 0 from J, leaving 14 bases between them. CDR3 length: 15 amino acids. Germline V gives CDR1 DFQATT, CDR2 SNEGSKA (reference sequence). CDR3 DNA sequence: TGCAGTGCTAGGGGGGAGACAGATTACCAAGAGACCCAGTACTTC. Translation: CSARGETDYQETQYF.

This clonotype was counted ten times or more. This chain joins TRBV6-2 or TRBV6-3 and TRBJ1-1; TRBD1 is a possible D gene (5 bases). This CDR3 spans 17 amino acids. V was trimmed by 6 bases and J by 0 bases, leaving 20 bases between them. The germline V gene has CDR1 MNHEY and CDR2 SVGEGT. The CDR3 nucleotides are TGTGCCAGCAGCAGGCCCGGGGCGGGGTTTGTGAACACTGAAGCTTTCTTT. This sequence encodes CASSRPGAGFVNTEAFF.

This clonotype showed up many times. The V gene is TRBV7-2, the J gene TRBJ2-5, with D perhaps assigned TRBD1 or TRBD2 (5 bases each). This CDR3 spans 15 amino acids. Germline V gene sequence: CDR1 SGHTA, CDR2 FQGNSA. The V and J ends lost 4 bases and 5 bases respectively, with 17 bases between them. CDR3 residues: CASSSNRGAYETQYF. Here the CDR3 DNA reads TGTGCCAGCAGCTCGAACCGGGGCGCGTATGAGACCCAGTACTTC.

The sample holds many counts of this clonotype. The chain is built from TRBV11-2 and TRBJ1-2, with D possibly matching TRBD1 (5 bases). V was pared by 5 bases and J by 0 bases, with 10 bases between. Germline V gene sequence: CDR1 SGHAT, CDR2 FQNNGV. This CDR3 contains 14 residues. The DNA of the CDR3 is TGTGCCAGCAGCGACTACAGGTCTAACTATGGCTACACCTTC. This gives the protein CASSDYRSNYGYTF. Combining the CDR3 with reference TRBV11-2 and TRBJ1-2 gives the whole variable domain EAGVAQSPRYKIIEKRQSVAFWCNPISGHATLYWYQQILGQGPKLLIQFQNNGVVDDSQLPKDRFSAERLKGVDSTLKIQPAKLEDSAVYLCASSDYRSNYGYTFGSGTRLTVV.

The chain is built from TRBV5-1 and TRBJ1-2; 7 nucleotides agree with TRBD1. This CDR3 spans 13 amino acids. Germline V lookup: CDR1 SGHRS, CDR2 YFSETQ. J gave up 10 bases and V 5 bases, and 11 bases lay outside the gene matches. CDR3 sequence: CASRPDRASAYTF. The CDR3, as DNA: TGCGCCAGCAGACCTGACAGGGCAAGTGCCTACACCTTC. The complete variable domain, with remaining parts taken from reference TRBV5-1 and TRBJ1-2, reads KAGVTQTPRYLIKTRGQQVTLSCSPISGHRSVSWYQQTPGQGLQFLFEYFSETQRNKGNFPGRFSGRQFSNSRSEMNVSTLELGDSALYLCASRPDRASAYTFGSGTRLTVV.

This clonotype showed up many times. The chain recombines TRBV11-1 with TRBJ2-2; possible D gene TRBD2, 6 bases. CDR3 length: 18 amino acids. Looked up from germline, CDR1 is SGHAT and CDR2 is FQDESV (reference sequence). With 4 bases removed from V and 1 base from J, the gap between germline ends came to 19 bases. The CDR3 sequence: CASSSRRGGIRNTGELFF. CDR3 nucleotides: TGTGCCAGCAGCTCCCGTCGGGGAGGTATTAGGAACACCGGGGAGCTGTTTTTT.

This clonotype was recorded at least ten times. The rearrangement links TRBV2 to TRBJ2-5; perhaps TRBD2 as D (5 bases). Germline lookup yields CDR1 SNHLY and CDR2 FYNNEI. Trimming pared 6 bases from V and 3 bases from J, leaving 11 bases between. The CDR3 contains 13 residues. The DNA of the CDR3 is TGTGCCAGCAGGTGGGGAGCAGAAGAGACCCAGTACTTC. Translation: CASRWGAEETQYF.

This clonotype was seen repeatedly, ten times or more. The V gene is TRBV20-1, the J gene TRBJ1-2, with a possible D match to TRBD1 (6 bases). This CDR3 spans 15 amino acids. Deletions cut 3 bases from V and 1 base from J, with 15 bases between. Germline CDR1 and CDR2: DFQATT and SNEGSKA (reference sequence). The CDR3 protein is CSASSIQGFNYGYTF. The CDR3 DNA reads TGCAGTGCTAGTTCGATCCAGGGGTTTAACTATGGCTACACCTTC.

This clonotype was seen ten or more times. The rearrangement links TRBV5-5 to TRBJ2-1; weak D call: TRBD1 (6 bases). The CDR3 contains 12 residues. The germline CDR1 and CDR2 sequences are SGHKS and YYEKEE (reference sequence). Trimming removed 2 bases at V and 7 bases at J, with 7 bases between. The CDR3 region is CASSFQGNEQFF. The CDR3 coding sequence is TGTGCCAGCAGCTTCCAGGGGAATGAGCAGTTCTTC. Using reference TRBV5-5 and TRBJ2-1 for the parts outside the CDR3, the full variable domain is DAGVTQSPTHLIKTRGQQVTLRCSPISGHKSVSWYQQVLGQGPQFIFQYYEKEERGRGNFPDRFSARQFPNYSSELNVNALLLGDSALYLCASSFQGNEQFFGPGTRLTVL.

The chain uses TRBV5-4 and TRBJ2-5; a weak D match, TRBD1 (6 bases). This CDR3 comprises 15 residues. Trimming cost V 0 bases and J 5 bases, with 14 bases left between them. Germline-derived CDR1 and CDR2 are SGHNT and YYREEE (reference sequence). The CDR3 DNA is TGTGCCAGCAGCTTGGTAGTAGGGGGTTGGGAGACCCAGTACTTC. Its protein product is CASSLVVGGWETQYF.

This clonotype was picked up many times. The gene calls are TRBV5-1 and TRBJ2-6; TRBD1 aligns across 9 bases. Germline loops: CDR1 SGHRS, CDR2 YFSETQ. Trimming removed 3 bases from V and 1 base from J; junction bases left unmatched: 8. There are 18 residues in the CDR3. The chain's CDR3 is CASSSTGQGLSGANVLTF. CDR3 DNA: TGCGCCAGCAGCTCCACGGGACAGGGTTTGTCTGGGGCCAACGTCCTGACTTTC.

This clonotype has more than one count but fewer than ten. The J gene is TRBJ2-7, the V gene TRBV7-2; TRBD2 matches at 7 bases. Germline CDR1 is SGHTA and CDR2 is FQGNSA. After removal of 2 bases from V and 2 bases from J, the junction contained 6 bases not matched to a gene. This CDR3 region has 15 residues. The CDR3 coding sequence is TGTGCCAGCAGCTTATATGGCGGGGGAACCTACGAGCAGTACTTC. Protein sequence: CASSLYGGGTYEQYF.

The rearrangement links TRBV9 to TRBJ2-1; 8 bases line up with TRBD2. The CDR3 has 18 amino acids. Trimming removed 2 bases from V and 0 bases from J; junction bases left unmatched: 10. Per the germline V gene, CDR1 is SGDLS and CDR2 is YYNGEE. The CDR3 loop is CASSVSTLGGASYNEQFF. The CDR3 DNA reads as TGTGCCAGCAGCGTGTCAACCCTCGGGGGGGCCTCCTACAATGAGCAGTTCTTC.

There are many counts of this clonotype. The rearrangement uses TRBV24-1 and TRBJ1-4; unclear D gene. CDR3 length: 12 residues. Between the trimmed V and J ends, which lost 2 bases and 5 bases, there was a span of 2 bases. Germline CDR1 KGHDR, CDR2 SFDVKD. The CDR3 DNA is TGTGCCACCAGTGATTGGAATGAAAAACTGTTTTTT. Its protein product is CATSDWNEKLFF.

This clonotype was found many times. The V call is TRBV6-5, the J call TRBJ1-1; no firm D call. Deletions cut 5 bases from V and 4 bases from J, with 11 bases between. The germline V gene has CDR1 MNHEY and CDR2 SVGAGI. The CDR3 runs 13 residues. The CDR3 DNA follows: TGTGCCAGCAGTCAACTGGGAGGCACTGAAGCTTTCTTT. This encodes CASSQLGGTEAFF.

Points on this clonotype: Given a much more abundant clone one base away, this may be a read error. V usage is TRBV6-1 and J usage is TRBJ2-3; perhaps D is TRBD1 or TRBD2 (5 bases each). Germline lookup yields CDR1 MNHNS and CDR2 SASEGT. V gave up 2 bases and J gave up 6 bases, with 15 bases separating them. This CDR3 has 15 amino acids. CDR3 sequence: CASSELLVGTDTQYF. The CDR3 region has the DNA TGTGCCAGCAGTGAATTACTAGTGGGGACGGATACGCAGTATTTT.

This clonotype was found many times. V and J are TRBV27 and TRBJ2-4; weak D call: TRBD2 (5 bases). V was pared by 4 bases and J by 0 bases, with 16 bases between. Germline CDR1 is MNHEY and CDR2 is SMNVEV (reference sequence). This CDR3 comprises 17 residues. The CDR3 sequence: CASSSRNRGLAKNIQYF. The CDR3 DNA is TGTGCCAGCAGTTCCAGGAACCGAGGGCTAGCCAAAAACATTCAGTACTTC.